Listed here is a single TCR beta chain. The data derive from a study of blood T cell repertoires in COVID-19. Method: immunoSEQ multiplex PCR; TCRdb's copy keeps in-frame clones and lacks some. The sample records some 180,000 clones, around 85% being singletons. Sequencing was performed on peripheral blood. The TCR was taken from a man between 65 and 79 years old with active or convalescent COVID-19.

The DNA for the CDR3 is TGTGCCACCCAAGCGCGGCGGCAGTACTTC. Residues: CATQARRQYF. The chain has TRBV2 and TRBJ2-7; D gene uncertain. Germline V gene data show CDR1 as SNHLY and CDR2 as FYNNEI. Trimming removed 10 bases at V and 9 bases at J, with 13 bases between. CDR3 length: 10 residues.